Each of the 30 T cell receptor beta chains below was sequenced from the same sample in a study of post-analysis software for immune sequencing data. General study results and limits: About five TRBV segments occurring more often in patients than controls included TRBV5-6, TRBV5-1 and TRBV20-1.

TCR beta cDNA libraries included unique molecular identifiers. A single record per CDR3 protein comes from TCRdb applying MiXCR to the PCR reads. Here the sample spans roughly 800,000 distinct CDR3 sequences, approximately 57% being singletons. Their antigen targets remain unknown. Sample: blood. The receptors come from a girl aged 10 to 17 with multiple sclerosis.

This clonotype was observed a few times. The V gene is TRBV7-9, the J gene TRBJ2-7; 7 bases are a match to TRBD2. With 2 bases clipped from V and 2 bases from J, the junction kept 9 bases outside the gene matches. This CDR3 comprises 16 residues. Per germline, CDR1 SEHNR and CDR2 FQNEAQ (reference sequence). The CDR3 coding sequence is TGTGCCAGCAGCTTAAAATCGGGAGGTGAAACCTACGAGCAGTACTTC. Translating gives CASSLKSGGETYEQYF.

Notes on this clonotype: This could be a read error, since a much larger clone is one nucleotide away. The V gene is TRBV7-2, the J gene TRBJ2-5; 10 nucleotides align to TRBD1. The better agreement between TRBJ2-7 and the DNA end casts doubt on the J call. The CDR3 consists of 16 residues. CDR1 and CDR2 from the germline V gene are SGHTA and FQGNSA. The DNA of the CDR3 is TGTGCCGGCAGCTTAGGCTGGGGACAGGGGTCGTACGAGCAGTACTTC. This encodes CAGSLGWGQGSYEQYF.

In nucleotides, the CDR3 is TGTGCCAGCAGCAACGGGCCAGGGAATAACTACAATGAGCAGTTCTTC. Its translation is CASSNGPGNNYNEQFF. The gene calls are TRBV9 and TRBJ2-1, with D possibly matching TRBD1 (5 bases). Trimming shortened V by 4 bases and J by 3 bases, and 17 bases separated the two germline ends. The CDR3 has 16 amino acids. From germline, CDR1 is SGDLS and CDR2 YYNGEE.

This chain connects TRBV5-1 to TRBJ1-4; D remains unclear. This CDR3 contains 15 residues. The germline V gene encodes CDR1 SGHRS and CDR2 YFSETQ. Trimming removed 4 bases from V and 3 bases from J, with 13 bases in between. The CDR3 bases are TGCGCCAGCAGCGAGGCAGGCGGATCTAATGAAAAACTGTTTTTT. Protein sequence: CASSEAGGSNEKLFF.

The chain uses TRBV20-1 and TRBJ1-2; 7 bases fit TRBD1. In germline, CDR1 is DFQATT, CDR2 SNEGSKA (reference sequence). This CDR3 is built from 14 residues. The V segment lost 6 bases and the J segment 7 bases; nucleotides outside the gene matches: 14. CDR3 loop: CSAVGGQRVSGYTF. CDR3 in DNA: TGCAGTGCCGTAGGGGGACAGCGCGTCAGTGGCTACACCTTC.

The chain links TRBV5-5 to TRBJ2-5, with D possibly TRBD2 on 6 matching bases. V lost 0 bases and J 11 bases, leaving 11 bases between the germline ends. Per germline, CDR1 SGHKS and CDR2 YYEKEE (reference sequence). The CDR3 extends over 12 amino acids. The CDR3, as DNA: TGTGCCAGCAGCTTGGTATTCCGGGAGCAGTACTTC. Amino acid sequence: CASSLVFREQYF.

This clonotype occurred a few times. The V call is TRBV7-2, the J call TRBJ2-1, with 9 bases identical to TRBD1. The CDR3 contains 16 residues. CDR1 SGHTA and CDR2 FQGNSA come from the germline V gene. V lost 5 bases and J lost 8; bases outside the gene matches: 13. The DNA for the CDR3 is TGTGCCAGCAGCCCCTCCGGGACAGGGCATATCTATGAGCAGTTCTTC. Translated: CASSPSGTGHIYEQFF.

The chain links TRBV20-1 to TRBJ2-7; 9 bases align to TRBD2. The J segment lost 5 bases and the V segment lost 5 bases, leaving 7 bases of the junction unmatched. The CDR3 is 13 amino acids. Per germline, CDR1 DFQATT and CDR2 SNEGSKA (reference sequence). The CDR3 region is CSAGPGLAHEQYF. Written as DNA, the CDR3 is TGCAGTGCTGGACCGGGACTAGCACACGAGCAGTACTTC.

V and J are TRBV7-2 and TRBJ1-6; tentative D call: TRBD1 (6 bases). Between the trimmed V and J ends, which lost 1 base and 15 bases, there was a span of 10 bases. CDR1 SGHTA and CDR2 FQGNSA come from the germline V gene. This CDR3 contains 12 residues. The CDR3 DNA sequence: TGTGCCAGCAGCTTAGACAGGGATCACCTCCACTTT. Protein sequence: CASSLDRDHLHF.

J is TRBJ2-7 and V is TRBV5-1, with TRBD1 identical over 8 bases. The CDR3 sequence is 14 residues long. In germline, CDR1 is SGHRS, CDR2 YFSETQ. The ends lost 0 bases at V and 5 bases at J; junction bases unmatched: 4. This CDR3 is CASSLVQGEDEQYF. The CDR3 nucleotides read TGCGCCAGCAGCTTGGTACAGGGGGAAGACGAGCAGTACTTC.

This chain uses TRBV12-3 or TRBV12-4 with TRBJ2-1; D might be TRBD2 (5 bases). CDR3 length: 17 residues. V was cut by 6 bases and J by 5 bases, with 23 bases left in between. The CDR3 protein is CASRPRIIGQEDNEQFF. CDR3 nucleotide sequence: TGTGCCAGCAGGCCCCGGATAATAGGGCAGGAGGACAATGAGCAGTTCTTC.

The chain carries TRBV5-5 and TRBJ2-5; TRBD2 matches at 10 bases. Germline CDR1 and CDR2: SGHKS and YYEKEE (reference sequence). V shed 6 bases and J 5 bases; nucleotides not matched to a gene: 13. This CDR3 comprises 16 residues. CDR3 in DNA: TGTGCCAGCACCCTGGGGCCTAGCGGGGGTTGGGAGACCCAGTACTTC. Residues: CASTLGPSGGWETQYF.

The chain couples TRBV5-1 to TRBJ2-5, with D possibly called TRBD1 or TRBD2 (5 bases each). Near its end, the DNA agrees better with TRBJ2-7, so the J call may be wrong. There are 14 residues in the CDR3. Germline values: CDR1 SGHRS, CDR2 YFSETQ. The CDR3 coding sequence is TGCGCCAGCAGCTACCGGGACCAAGGGTCCGAGCAGTACTTC. Translating it yields CASSYRDQGSEQYF.

This clonotype was seen only a few times. CDR3 loop: CASSQGARVTYEQYF. The CDR3 DNA reads as TGCGCCAGCAGCCAAGGGGCGCGGGTGACCTACGAGCAGTACTTC. This chain links TRBV4-1 with TRBJ2-7; TRBD2 might be the D (5 bases). The germline V gene has CDR1 MGHRA and CDR2 YSYEKL. CDR3 length equals 15 residues. The V end lost 1 base, the J end lost 2 bases, and 12 bases lay between the germline ends.

This clonotype was counted between two and nine times. DNA of the CDR3: TGTGCCAGCAGTCCCCGTAGCGGACACTCCTACAATGAGCAGTTCTTC. As protein: CASSPRSGHSYNEQFF. The V and J genes are TRBV6-6 and TRBJ2-1, with a tentative D call TRBD2 (6 bases). The CDR3 has 16 residues. The germline V and J ends were trimmed by 5 bases and 0 bases, with 14 bases remaining between them. CDR1 MNHNY and CDR2 SVGAGI come from the germline V gene (reference sequence).

The chain joins TRBV29-1 to TRBJ2-5; D is ambiguous. The DNA end is a closer match to TRBJ2-7, so the J assignment may be wrong. Germline assignment: CDR1 SQVTM and CDR2 ANQGSEA. The CDR3 runs to 13 residues. In DNA, the CDR3 is TGCAGCGTTATGGCAACCGGCACCTACGAGCAGTACTTC. Protein: CSVMATGTYEQYF.

This clonotype came up once. The chain has TRBV4-1 and TRBJ1-5; D not certain. Germline CDR1 reads MGHRA; CDR2 reads YSYEKL. V was cut by 1 base and J by 3 bases, with 10 bases left in between. This CDR3 region has 15 residues. The CDR3 DNA sequence: TGCGCCAGCAGCCAAGTAGAACGGAACAATCAGCCCCAGCATTTT. Its protein product is CASSQVERNNQPQHF.

This clonotype was detected a few times. The chain links TRBV29-1 to TRBJ2-3; D gene uncertain. The CDR3 loop spans 12 amino acids. Germline V CDR1 and CDR2: SQVTM, ANQGSEA. The V and J ends lost 4 bases and 0 bases respectively, with 5 bases between them. The CDR3: CSVAPSTDTQYF. CDR3 in DNA: TGCAGCGTTGCACCTAGCACAGATACGCAGTATTTT.

CDR3 protein: CASSYYLFGGTDTQYF. The CDR3 DNA reads TGTGCCAGCAGTTACTATTTGTTTGGAGGCACAGATACGCAGTATTTT. This chain uses TRBV6-5 with TRBJ2-3; D not resolved. Germline CDR1 is MNHEY and CDR2 is SVGAGI. This CDR3 has 16 amino acids. Trimming took off 1 base at V and 1 base at J, with 12 bases between the two ends.

V usage is TRBV12-3 or TRBV12-4 and J usage is TRBJ1-5; TRBD1 agrees at 7 bases. V lost 6 bases to trimming and J lost 2 bases; unmatched junction nucleotides: 7. The CDR3 consists of 15 residues. CDR3 loop: CASSASGGGNQPQHF. The CDR3, as DNA: TGTGCCAGCAGCGCATCAGGGGGTGGCAATCAGCCCCAGCATTTT.

The genes are TRBV3-1 and TRBJ2-7, with TRBD1 matching 8 bases. Germline assignment: CDR1 LGHDT and CDR2 YNNKEL (reference sequence). The CDR3 has 15 amino acids. Unmatched junction bases numbered 7, after V lost 5 bases and J lost 1 base. For the CDR3, the DNA is TGTGCCAGCAGCTCGGCAGGGGGCATGTCCTACGAGCAGTACTTC. Translated: CASSSAGGMSYEQYF.

The J gene is TRBJ2-1, the V gene TRBV15; TRBD2 aligns across 9 bases. Germline CDR1 reads LNHNV; CDR2 reads YYDKDF (reference sequence). V gave up 3 bases and J gave up 5 bases; unmatched junction bases: 5. The CDR3 covers 15 residues. The CDR3 DNA follows: TGTGCCACCAGCAGGAGCGGGGGGCCCAACAATGAGCAGTTCTTC. Protein sequence: CATSRSGGPNNEQFF.

This rearrangement joins TRBV10-3 to TRBJ2-3; D is unclear. CDR1 is ENHRY, CDR2 SYGVKD, per germline. CDR3 length equals 13 residues. V lost 3 bases, J lost 6 bases, and 10 bases lay in between. CDR3 loop: CAISDNGPDTQYF. The DNA for the CDR3 is TGTGCCATCAGTGATAACGGTCCCGATACGCAGTATTTT.

The chain employs TRBV6-6 and TRBJ2-3; 9 bases agree with TRBD2. The CDR3 is made up of 16 amino acids. The ends lost 5 bases at V and 3 bases at J; junction bases unmatched: 9. Germline-derived CDR1 and CDR2 are MNHNY and SVGAGI (reference sequence). The CDR3 sequence: CASSRPGLALTDTQYF. For the CDR3, the DNA is TGTGCCAGCAGTCGGCCGGGACTAGCCTTAACAGATACGCAGTATTTT.

This chain uses TRBV4-1 with TRBJ2-1, with TRBD2 as a possible D gene (5 bases). The CDR3 extends over 14 amino acids. The germline V gene has CDR1 MGHRA and CDR2 YSYEKL. V lost 1 base, J lost 3 bases, and 7 bases lay in between. The CDR3 sequence: CASSQGLFYNEQFF. The DNA for the CDR3 is TGCGCCAGCAGCCAAGGACTATTCTACAATGAGCAGTTCTTC.

The sample holds a few counts of this clonotype. The rearrangement joins TRBV3-1 to TRBJ2-5, with 12 bases that match TRBD2. V trimming: 1 base; J trimming: 4 bases; junction bases outside the gene matches: 1. Germline lookup yields CDR1 LGHDT and CDR2 YNNKEL (reference sequence). There are 15 residues in the CDR3. CDR3 sequence (DNA): TGTGCCAGCAGCCAAGCGACTAGCGGGGGAGAGACCCAGTACTTC. Protein: CASSQATSGGETQYF.

The chain recombines TRBV5-1 with TRBJ2-7; D may be TRBD1 or TRBD2 (6 bases each). Looked up from germline, CDR1 is SGHRS and CDR2 is YFSETQ. The CDR3 has 15 amino acids. V lost 0 bases to trimming and J lost 2 bases, with 12 bases between them. The CDR3 reads CASSLGGGPPYEQYF. In DNA, the CDR3 is TGCGCCAGCAGCTTGGGAGGGGGGCCCCCCTACGAGCAGTACTTC.

This clonotype was seen a few times. CDR3 sequence (DNA): TGCAGCGTGGCGGACAGGGGGAACTATGGCTACACCTTC. Amino acid sequence: CSVADRGNYGYTF. J is TRBJ1-2 and V is TRBV29-1; TRBD1 aligns across 10 bases. CDR3 length equals 13 residues. Germline-derived CDR1 and CDR2 are SQVTM and ANQGSEA. The ends lost 6 bases at V and 2 bases at J; junction bases unmatched: 3.

In its sample, this clonotype was seen once. CDR3 DNA: TGTGCCAGCAGAGTGACTAGCGGGACTTACGAGCAGTACTTC. Translating it yields CASRVTSGTYEQYF. The rearrangement links TRBV14 to TRBJ2-7; TRBD2 agrees at 11 bases. Trimming cost V 6 bases and J 4 bases; bases outside gene matches: 5. The germline CDR1 and CDR2 sequences are SGHDN and FVKESK. The CDR3 spans 14 residues.

This clonotype was found many times. V and J are TRBV7-9 and TRBJ2-5; 9 bases fit TRBD1. The CDR3 contains 14 residues. The V gene end was trimmed by 8 bases and the J gene end by 2 bases; junction bases not matched to a gene: 6. Germline lookup yields CDR1 SEHNR and CDR2 FQNEAQ (reference sequence). CDR3 protein: CASSSGTGQETQYF. DNA of the CDR3: TGTGCCAGCTCCTCTGGGACAGGGCAAGAGACCCAGTACTTC.